This is a list of T cell receptor beta chains from one sample in a study of T cells in Graves' hyperthyroidism and ophthalmopathy. MiXCR, applied by TCRdb to the multiplex PCR reads, yields one record per CDR3 protein. Of about 400,000 distinct CDR3 sequences listed, approximately 15% are singletons. Sequencing was performed on blood. The receptors derive from a woman in her late teens or twenties with Graves' hyperthyroidism. Both conserved end residues are part of each CDR3. D genes are given only for firm matches. Clone size, where shown, is once, few, many, or a class for clones that have expanded.

CDR3aa	CDR3nt	abundance	v_gene	j_gene	d_gene
CATSDPQSGAGNTIYF	TGTGCCACCAGTGACCCTCAAAGCGGGGCTGGAAACACCATATATTTT	.	TRBV24-1	TRBJ1-3	.
CASSWELLNSYEQYF	TGTGCCAGCAGTTGGGAGTTATTAAACTCCTACGAGCAGTACTTC	many	TRBV6-1	TRBJ2-7	.
CASSLLSGTSSYNEQFF	TGTGCCAGCAGCTTGCTTAGCGGGACAAGCTCCTACAATGAGCAGTTCTTC	.	TRBV5-8	TRBJ2-1	TRBD2
CASTERELDTQYF	TGCGCCAGCACTGAGCGGGAGTTAGATACGCAGTATTTT	many	TRBV5-1	TRBJ2-3	TRBD2
CASSQDMGQRAANVLTF	TGCGCCAGCAGCCAAGATATGGGACAGCGTGCGGCCAACGTCCTGACTTTC	.	TRBV4-3	TRBJ2-6	TRBD1
CASSLAITVGLAGGVQETQYF	TGTGCCAGCAGCTTAGCAATAACCGTGGGACTAGCGGGAGGAGTCCAAGAGACCCAGTACTTC	few	TRBV7-9	TRBJ2-5	TRBD2
CASSLEIAGADYNEQFF	TGTGCCAGCAGCCTGGAGATAGCGGGAGCGGATTACAATGAGCAGTTCTTC	.	TRBV6-2/TRBV6-3	TRBJ2-1	TRBD2
CASSLLLGGNTIYF	TGTGCCAGCAGCTTACTACTAGGTGGAAACACCATATATTTT	many	TRBV7-8	TRBJ1-3	.
CAWSVGERQPQHF	TGTGCCTGGAGTGTGGGAGAAAGGCAGCCCCAGCATTTT	many	TRBV30	TRBJ1-5	.
CASSQSGGSSYEQYF	TGTGCCAGCAGTCAAAGCGGGGGGAGCTCCTACGAGCAGTACTTC	many	TRBV12-3/TRBV12-4	TRBJ2-7	TRBD2
CASRPLAGGPVEQFF	TGTGCCAGCAGGCCTCTAGCGGGAGGGCCTGTTGAGCAGTTCTTC	many	TRBV2	TRBJ2-1	TRBD2
CASSPPPGQGFYEQYF	TGTGCCAGCTCACCACCACCGGGACAGGGATTCTACGAGCAGTACTTC	.	TRBV18	TRBJ2-7	TRBD1
CASSPFKNEKLFF	TGTGCCAGCAGTCCCTTTAAGAATGAAAAACTGTTTTTT	many	TRBV6-1	TRBJ1-4	.
CASSYPDRGLVQPQHF	TGTGCCAGCAGTTACCCGGACAGGGGGCTCGTACAGCCCCAGCATTTT	many	TRBV6-2/TRBV6-3	TRBJ1-5	TRBD1
CASSVGHITGELFF	TGTGCCAGCAGCGTGGGACACATCACCGGGGAGCTGTTTTTT	.	TRBV11-3	TRBJ2-2	.
CASSLQGAPDGELFF	TGTGCCAGCAGTTTGCAGGGGGCGCCGGACGGGGAGCTGTTTTTT	many	TRBV12-3/TRBV12-4	TRBJ2-2	TRBD1
CASSSRGHGDTQYF	TGTGCCAGCAGCTCGAGGGGGCATGGAGATACGCAGTATTTT	many	TRBV5-6	TRBJ2-3	TRBD1
CSARDASGGETQYF	TGCAGTGCTAGAGATGCGTCAGGAGGAGAGACCCAGTACTTC	.	TRBV20-1	TRBJ2-5	.
CAISESRETQYF	TGTGCCATCAGTGAGAGTAGAGAGACCCAGTACTTC	many	TRBV10-3	TRBJ2-5	.
CASGVQETQYF	TGTGCCAGCGGAGTGCAAGAGACCCAGTACTTC	many	TRBV2	TRBJ2-5	.
CASSLRGGVVEQFF	TGTGCCAGCAGTTTAAGGGGAGGGGTCGTTGAGCAGTTCTTC	many	TRBV27	TRBJ2-1	TRBD2